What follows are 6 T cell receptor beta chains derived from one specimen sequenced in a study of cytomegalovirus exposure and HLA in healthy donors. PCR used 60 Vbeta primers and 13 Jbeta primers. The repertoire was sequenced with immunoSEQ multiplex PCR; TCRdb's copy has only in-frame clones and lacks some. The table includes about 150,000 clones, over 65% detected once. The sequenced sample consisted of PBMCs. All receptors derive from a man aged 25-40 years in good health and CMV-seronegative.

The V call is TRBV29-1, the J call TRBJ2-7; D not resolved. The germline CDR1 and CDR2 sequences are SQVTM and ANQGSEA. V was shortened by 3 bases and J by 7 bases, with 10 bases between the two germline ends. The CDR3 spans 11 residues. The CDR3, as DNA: TGCAGCGTTGAGGAAGACACTGAGCAGTACTTC. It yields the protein CSVEEDTEQYF.

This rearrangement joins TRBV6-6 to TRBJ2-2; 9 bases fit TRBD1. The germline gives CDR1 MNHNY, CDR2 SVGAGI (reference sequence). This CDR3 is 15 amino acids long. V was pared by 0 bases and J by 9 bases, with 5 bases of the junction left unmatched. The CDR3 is CASSYSGTGNRELFF. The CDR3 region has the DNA TGTGCCAGCAGTTACTCCGGGACAGGGAACCGGGAGCTGTTTTTT.

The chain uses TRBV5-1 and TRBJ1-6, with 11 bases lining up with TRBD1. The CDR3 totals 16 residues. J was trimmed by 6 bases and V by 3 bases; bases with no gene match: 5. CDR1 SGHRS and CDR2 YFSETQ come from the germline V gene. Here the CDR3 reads CASSSAGTGGNSPLHF. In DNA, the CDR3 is TGCGCCAGCAGCTCTGCCGGGACAGGGGGTAATTCACCCCTCCACTTT.

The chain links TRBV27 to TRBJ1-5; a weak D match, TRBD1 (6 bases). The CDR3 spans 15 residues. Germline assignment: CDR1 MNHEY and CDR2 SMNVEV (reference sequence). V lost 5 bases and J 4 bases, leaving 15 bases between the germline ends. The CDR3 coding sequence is TGTGCCAGCAGTCCCACCGGACAGTATAATCAGCCCCAGCATTTT. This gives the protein CASSPTGQYNQPQHF.

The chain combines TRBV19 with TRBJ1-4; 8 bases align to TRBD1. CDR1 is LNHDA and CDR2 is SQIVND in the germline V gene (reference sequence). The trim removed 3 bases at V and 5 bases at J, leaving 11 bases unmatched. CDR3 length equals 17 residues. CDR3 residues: CASSMGQGARRNEKLFF. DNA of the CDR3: TGTGCCAGTAGTATGGGTCAGGGGGCGCGGCGGAATGAAAAACTGTTTTTT.

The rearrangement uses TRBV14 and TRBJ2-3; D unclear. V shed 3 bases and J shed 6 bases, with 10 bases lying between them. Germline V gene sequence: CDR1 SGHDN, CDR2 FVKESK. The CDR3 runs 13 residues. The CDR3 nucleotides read TGTGCCAGCAGCCAGGCCAATTGGGATACGCAGTATTTT. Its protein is CASSQANWDTQYF. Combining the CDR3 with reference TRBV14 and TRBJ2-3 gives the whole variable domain EAGVTQFPSHSVIEKGQTVTLRCDPISGHDNLYWYRRVMGKEIKFLLHFVKESKQDESGMPNNRFLAERTGGTYSTLKVQPAELEDSGVYFCASSQANWDTQYFGPGTRLTVL.